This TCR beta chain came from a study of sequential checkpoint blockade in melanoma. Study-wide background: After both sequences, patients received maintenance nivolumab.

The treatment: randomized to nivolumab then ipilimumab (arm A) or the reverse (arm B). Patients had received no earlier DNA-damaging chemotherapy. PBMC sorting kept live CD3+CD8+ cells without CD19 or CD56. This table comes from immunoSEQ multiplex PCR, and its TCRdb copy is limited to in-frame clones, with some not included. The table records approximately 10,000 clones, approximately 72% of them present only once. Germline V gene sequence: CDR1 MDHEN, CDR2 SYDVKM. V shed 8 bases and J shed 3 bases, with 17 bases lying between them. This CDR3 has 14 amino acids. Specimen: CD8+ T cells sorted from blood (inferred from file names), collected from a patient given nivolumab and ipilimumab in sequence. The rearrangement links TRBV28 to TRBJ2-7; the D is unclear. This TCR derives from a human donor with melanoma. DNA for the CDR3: TGTGCCAGCGAGCCTACGGTTACGTTCTACGAGCAGTACTTC. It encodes CASEPTVTFYEQYF.